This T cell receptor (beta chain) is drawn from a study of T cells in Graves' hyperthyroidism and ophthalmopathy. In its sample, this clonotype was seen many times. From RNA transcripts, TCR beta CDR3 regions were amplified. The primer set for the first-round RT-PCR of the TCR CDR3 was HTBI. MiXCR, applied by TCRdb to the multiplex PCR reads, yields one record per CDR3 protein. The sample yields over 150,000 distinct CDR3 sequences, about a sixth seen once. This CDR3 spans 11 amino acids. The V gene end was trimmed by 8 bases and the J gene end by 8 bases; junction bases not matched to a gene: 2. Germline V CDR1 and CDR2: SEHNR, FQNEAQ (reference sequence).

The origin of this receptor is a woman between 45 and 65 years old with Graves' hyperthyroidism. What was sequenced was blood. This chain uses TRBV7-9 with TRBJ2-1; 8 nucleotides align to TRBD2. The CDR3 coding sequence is TGTGCCAGCCGGGAGGGATATGAGCAGTTCTTC. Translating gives CASREGYEQFF.